The 8 T cell receptor beta chains below were found in one sample sequenced in a study of T cells after yellow fever vaccination. TCRdb fed the 5' RACE reads into MiXCR, producing one record per CDR3 protein. The table shows 550,000 to 750,000 distinct CDR3 sequences, with roughly 14% occurring only once. The sample in question was PBMCs, obtained on the day of the yellow fever booster vaccination. The receptors come from a young man who received the YFV17D yellow fever vaccine.

This clonotype was counted between two and nine times. The chain is built from TRBV24-1 and TRBJ2-7, with D perhaps given as TRBD1 or TRBD2 (7 bases each). The V gene lost 4 bases and the J gene lost 6 bases, with 21 bases spanning the gap. Germline lookup yields CDR1 KGHDR and CDR2 SFDVKD. This CDR3 contains 16 residues. CDR3 nucleotides: TGTGCCACCAGTGACCCCAGACAGGGAGGGGACTTCGAGCAGTACTTC. Its translation: CATSDPRQGGDFEQYF.

This clonotype came up a few times. The chain has TRBV6-2 or TRBV6-3 and TRBJ2-5; perhaps TRBD2 as D (5 bases). Deletions cut 8 bases from V and 2 bases from J, with 12 bases between. There are 13 residues in the CDR3. The V gene's germline CDR1 is MNHEY and CDR2 SVGEGT. DNA of the CDR3: TGTGCCAGCCGGAGGCTACATCAAGAGACCCAGTACTTC. This translates into CASRRLHQETQYF.

Ten or more counts support this clonotype. The gene calls are TRBV28 and TRBJ2-7; D unresolved. V was cut by 3 bases and J by 6 bases, with 15 bases left in between. Germline V CDR1 and CDR2: MDHEN, SYDVKM. The CDR3 length is 14 residues. The CDR3 loop reads CASSFSLTRIEQYF. The DNA of the CDR3 is TGTGCCAGCAGTTTTAGCCTAACCAGGATCGAGCAGTACTTC.

The chain has TRBV7-9 and TRBJ2-1, with 11 bases fitting TRBD1. The V segment lost 4 bases and the J segment 8 bases; nucleotides outside the gene matches: 7. The CDR3 length is 15 residues. The V gene's germline CDR1 is SEHNR and CDR2 FQNEAQ (reference sequence). The CDR3 protein is CASSSGQGAFDEQFF. DNA of the CDR3: TGTGCCAGCAGCTCAGGACAGGGGGCCTTTGATGAGCAGTTCTTC.

This clonotype was seen more than once but under ten times. This chain connects TRBV3-1 to TRBJ2-5, with D possibly called TRBD1 or TRBD2 (6 bases each). The CDR3 spans 15 residues. V was trimmed by 4 bases and J by 5 bases, leaving 17 bases between them. The germline CDR1 and CDR2 sequences are LGHDT and YNNKEL (reference sequence). The chain's CDR3 is CASSLSSGGGETQYF. In DNA, the CDR3 is TGTGCCAGCAGCCTCTCGAGCGGAGGGGGGGAGACCCAGTACTTC.

This clonotype showed up just once. Its ends do not fully match the called genes, so a read error is possible. The chain employs TRBV20-1 and TRBJ2-1; 11 bases map to TRBD2. Germline CDR1 and CDR2: DFQATT and SNEGSKA (reference sequence). The CDR3 spans 14 residues. CDR3 protein: CSAYSGRAYNKQFF. The CDR3 DNA is TGCAGTGCATATAGCGGGAGGGCCTACAATAAGCAGTTCTTC.

This clonotype was found a few times. The rearrangement links TRBV11-2 to TRBJ2-1; the match to TRBD2 covers 8 bases. The CDR3 consists of 16 residues. The germline V gene has CDR1 SGHAT and CDR2 FQNNGV. Trimming cost V 8 bases and J 1 base; bases outside gene matches: 10. CDR3 amino acids: CASSIAGSGSYNEQFF. Here the CDR3 DNA reads TGTGCCAGCTCCATAGCGGGGTCGGGGTCCTACAATGAGCAGTTCTTC.

This clonotype was detected only a few times. The CDR3 region is CASSYGGENTGELFF. As DNA, the CDR3 is TGTGCCAGCAGTTACGGCGGAGAGAACACCGGGGAGCTGTTTTTT. V and J are TRBV6-5 and TRBJ2-2; no definite D call. This CDR3 has 15 residues. Germline-derived CDR1 and CDR2 are MNHEY and SVGAGI. With 2 bases removed from V and 1 base from J, the gap between germline ends came to 8 bases.